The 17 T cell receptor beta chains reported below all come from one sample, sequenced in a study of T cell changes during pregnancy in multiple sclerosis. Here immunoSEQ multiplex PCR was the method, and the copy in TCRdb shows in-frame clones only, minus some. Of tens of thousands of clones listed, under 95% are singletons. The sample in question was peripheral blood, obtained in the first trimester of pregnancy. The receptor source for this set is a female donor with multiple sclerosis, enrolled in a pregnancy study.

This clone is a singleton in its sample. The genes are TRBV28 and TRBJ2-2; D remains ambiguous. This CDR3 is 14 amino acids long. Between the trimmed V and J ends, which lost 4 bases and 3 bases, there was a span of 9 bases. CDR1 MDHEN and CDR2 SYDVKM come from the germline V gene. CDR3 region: CASSSSTYTGELFF. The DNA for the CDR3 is TGTGCCAGCAGTTCCTCAACATACACCGGGGAGCTGTTTTTT.

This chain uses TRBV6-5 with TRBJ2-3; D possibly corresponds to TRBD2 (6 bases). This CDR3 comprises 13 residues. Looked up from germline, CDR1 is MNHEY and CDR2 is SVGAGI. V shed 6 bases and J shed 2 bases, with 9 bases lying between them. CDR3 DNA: TGTGCCAGCAGGCGGGACGTCACAGATACGCAGTATTTT. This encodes CASRRDVTDTQYF.

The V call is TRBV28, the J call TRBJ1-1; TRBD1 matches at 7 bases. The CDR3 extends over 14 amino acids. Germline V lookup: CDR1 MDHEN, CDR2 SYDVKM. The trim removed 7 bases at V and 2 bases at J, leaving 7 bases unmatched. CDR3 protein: CASTIGGVNTEAFF. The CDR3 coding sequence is TGTGCCAGCACCATAGGGGGCGTAAACACTGAAGCTTTCTTT. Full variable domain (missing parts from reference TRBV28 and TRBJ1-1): DVKVTQSSRYLVKRTGEKVFLECVQDMDHENMFWYRQDPGLGLRLIYFSYDVKMKEKGDIPEGYSVSREKKERFSLILESASTNQTSMYLCASTIGGVNTEAFFGQGTRLTVV.

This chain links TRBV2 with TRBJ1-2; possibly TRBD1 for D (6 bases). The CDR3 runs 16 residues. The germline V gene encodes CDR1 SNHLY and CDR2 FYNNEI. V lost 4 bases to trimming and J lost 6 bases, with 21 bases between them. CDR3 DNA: TGTGCCAGCAGTGCCACAGGGAACCCAAAAAAAGATGGCTACACCTTC. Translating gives CASSATGNPKKDGYTF.

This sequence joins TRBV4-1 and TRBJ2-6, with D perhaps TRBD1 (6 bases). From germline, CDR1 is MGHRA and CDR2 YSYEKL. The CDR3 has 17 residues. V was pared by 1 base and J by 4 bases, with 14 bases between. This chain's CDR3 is CASSQGGSGAGANVLTF. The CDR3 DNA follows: TGCGCCAGCAGCCAAGGGGGGTCAGGGGCCGGGGCCAACGTCCTGACTTTC.

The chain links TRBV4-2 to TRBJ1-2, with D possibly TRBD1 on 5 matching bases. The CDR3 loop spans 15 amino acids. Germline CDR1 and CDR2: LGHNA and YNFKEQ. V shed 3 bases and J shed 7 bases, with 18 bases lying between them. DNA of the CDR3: TGTGCCAGCAGCCACCCGGGAGGTGGGGGGTCTGGCTACACCTTC. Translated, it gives CASSHPGGGGSGYTF.

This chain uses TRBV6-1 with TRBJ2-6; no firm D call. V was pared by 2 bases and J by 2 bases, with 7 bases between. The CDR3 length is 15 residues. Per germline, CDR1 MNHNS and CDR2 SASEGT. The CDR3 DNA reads TGTGCCAGCAGTGAAATAACAGCTGGGGCCAACGTCCTGACTTTC. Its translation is CASSEITAGANVLTF.

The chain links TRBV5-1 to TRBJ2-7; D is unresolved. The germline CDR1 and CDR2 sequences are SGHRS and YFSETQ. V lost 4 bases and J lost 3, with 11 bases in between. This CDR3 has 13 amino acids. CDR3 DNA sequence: TGCGCCAGCAGCGATCAGATGAACTACGAGCAGTACTTC. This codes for CASSDQMNYEQYF.

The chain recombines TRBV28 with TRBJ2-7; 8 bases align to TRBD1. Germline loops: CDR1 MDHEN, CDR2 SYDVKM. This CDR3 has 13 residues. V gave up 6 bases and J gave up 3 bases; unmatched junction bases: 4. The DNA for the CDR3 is TGTGCCAGCAGAATGGGGACAGGCTACGAGCAGTACTTC. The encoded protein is CASRMGTGYEQYF. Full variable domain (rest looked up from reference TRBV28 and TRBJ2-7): DVKVTQSSRYLVKRTGEKVFLECVQDMDHENMFWYRQDPGLGLRLIYFSYDVKMKEKGDIPEGYSVSREKKERFSLILESASTNQTSMYLCASRMGTGYEQYFGPGTRLTVT.

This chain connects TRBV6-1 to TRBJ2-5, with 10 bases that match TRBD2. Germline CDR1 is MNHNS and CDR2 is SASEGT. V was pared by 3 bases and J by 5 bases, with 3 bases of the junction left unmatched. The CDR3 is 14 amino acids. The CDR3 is CASSDFSGRETQYF. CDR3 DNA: TGTGCCAGCAGTGACTTTAGCGGGAGGGAGACCCAGTACTTC.

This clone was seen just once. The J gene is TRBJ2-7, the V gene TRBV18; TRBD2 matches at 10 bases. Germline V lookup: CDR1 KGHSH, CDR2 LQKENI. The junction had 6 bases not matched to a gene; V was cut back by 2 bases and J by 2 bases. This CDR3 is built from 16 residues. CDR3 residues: CASSPTSGITTYEQYF. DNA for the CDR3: TGTGCCAGCTCACCAACTAGCGGGATTACAACCTACGAGCAGTACTTC. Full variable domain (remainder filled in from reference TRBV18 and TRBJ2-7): NAGVMQNPRHLVRRRGQEARLRCSPMKGHSHVYWYRQLPEEGLKFMVYLQKENIIDESGMPKERFSAEFPKEGPSILRIQQVVRGDSAAYFCASSPTSGITTYEQYFGPGTRLTVT.

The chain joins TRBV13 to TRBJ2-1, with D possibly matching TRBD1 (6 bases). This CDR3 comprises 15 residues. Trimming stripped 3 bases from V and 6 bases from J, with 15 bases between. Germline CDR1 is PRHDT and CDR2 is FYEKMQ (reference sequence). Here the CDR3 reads CASSLFARGGNEQFF. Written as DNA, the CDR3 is TGTGCCAGCAGCTTGTTTGCGCGAGGGGGCAATGAGCAGTTCTTC.

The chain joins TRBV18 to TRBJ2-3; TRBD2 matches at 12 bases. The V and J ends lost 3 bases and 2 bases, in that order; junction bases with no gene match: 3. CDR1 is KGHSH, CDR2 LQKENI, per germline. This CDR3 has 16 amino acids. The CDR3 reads CASSPLAGGYTDTQYF. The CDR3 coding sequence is TGTGCCAGCTCACCCCTAGCGGGAGGGTACACAGATACGCAGTATTTT.

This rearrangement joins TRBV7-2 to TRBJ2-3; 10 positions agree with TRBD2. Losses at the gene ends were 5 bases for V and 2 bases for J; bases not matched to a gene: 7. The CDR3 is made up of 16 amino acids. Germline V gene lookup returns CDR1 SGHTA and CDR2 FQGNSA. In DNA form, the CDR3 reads TGTGCCAGCAGCCTTCGACTAGCGGGCTACACAGATACGCAGTATTTT. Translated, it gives CASSLRLAGYTDTQYF.

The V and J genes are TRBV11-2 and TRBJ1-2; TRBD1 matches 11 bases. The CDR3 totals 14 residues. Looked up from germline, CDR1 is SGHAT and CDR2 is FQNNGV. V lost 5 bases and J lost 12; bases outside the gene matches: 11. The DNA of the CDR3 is TGTGCCAGCAGCCGATCAGCCGGGACAGGGGGTGACACCTTC. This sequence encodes CASSRSAGTGGDTF.

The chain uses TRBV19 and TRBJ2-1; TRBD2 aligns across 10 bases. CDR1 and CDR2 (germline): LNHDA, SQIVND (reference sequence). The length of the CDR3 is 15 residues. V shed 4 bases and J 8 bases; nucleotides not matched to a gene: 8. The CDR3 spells CASSSSSGRFYEQFF. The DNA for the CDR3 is TGTGCCAGTAGTAGCTCTAGCGGGAGATTCTATGAGCAGTTCTTC.

The CDR3 DNA is TGTGCCATCAGTGAGAGCGGTAACGGGAGAGGATACGAGCAGTACTTC. As protein: CAISESGNGRGYEQYF. This chain uses TRBV10-3 with TRBJ2-7, with a tentative D call TRBD2 (6 bases). CDR3 length: 16 residues. CDR1 and CDR2 (germline): ENHRY, SYGVKD. Trimming removed 2 bases from V and 4 bases from J, with 18 bases in between.